These 24 T cell receptor beta chains were sequenced from one sample in a study of T cells after yellow fever vaccination (dated by TCRdb to the late 2010s). This sample's treatment or condition label indicates: live attenuated yellow fever vaccine strain. The library was prepared using 5' RACE. The instrument was an Illumina NovaSeq 6000. The public reads were run again by TCRdb, first through fastp at Q25 and then through MiXCR, and only productive beta chains were kept. Entries that share a CDR3 protein sequence are merged under the most common genes and DNA. The sample includes some 300,000 distinct CDR3 sequences, with 7.5% to 9% observed a single time. The ten largest clones add up to over 3% of the sample. Material: CD4+ T cells sorted from PBMCs, obtained 5 days after the yellow fever booster vaccination. All receptors come from a man in his late teens or twenties who received the YFV17D yellow fever vaccine.

This clonotype was observed a handful of times. The chain has TRBV5-1 and TRBJ1-1; D perhaps matches TRBD1 (5 bases). Trimming took 6 bases from V and 4 from J, leaving 13 bases between them. Germline CDR1 SGHRS, CDR2 YFSETQ. CDR3 size: 13 residues. CDR3 bases: TGCGCCAGCACCGCCCAGGGCGTCACTGAAGCTTTCTTT. This gives the protein CASTAQGVTEAFF.

This clonotype appeared a few times. The chain joins TRBV7-8 to TRBJ2-2; D is uncertain. This CDR3 is built from 16 residues. V lost 3 bases to trimming and J lost 0 bases, with 11 bases between them. The germline gives CDR1 SGHVS, CDR2 FQNEAQ. The DNA for the CDR3 is TGTGCCAGCAGCTTGGTCAGCCCTGCGAACACCGGGGAGCTGTTTTTT. This gives the protein CASSLVSPANTGELFF.

The sample holds many counts of this clonotype. V is TRBV6-5 and J is TRBJ1-2; 11 nucleotides match TRBD1. This CDR3 contains 16 residues. From germline, CDR1 is MNHEY and CDR2 SVGAGI. V was clipped by 0 bases and J by 3 bases; unmatched bases: 3. CDR3 residues: CASSYSRTGGHYGYTF. DNA of the CDR3: TGTGCCAGCAGTTACTCCCGGACAGGGGGCCACTATGGCTACACCTTC.

This chain links TRBV3-1 with TRBJ1-5; no firm D call. In germline, CDR1 is LGHDT, CDR2 YNNKEL (reference sequence). This CDR3 spans 15 amino acids. V was cut by 0 bases and J by 4 bases, with 10 bases left in between. The CDR3 bases are TGTGCCAGCAGCCAAGACTTAGTTCCGAATCAGCCCCAGCATTTT. This gives the protein CASSQDLVPNQPQHF.

This clonotype appeared many times. The genes are TRBV2 and TRBJ2-4, with D hard to call. There are 12 residues in the CDR3. Germline V lookup: CDR1 SNHLY, CDR2 FYNNEI. Trimming took off 5 bases at V and 12 bases at J, with 14 bases between the two ends. CDR3 sequence: CASSSPNQDQYF. CDR3 DNA sequence: TGTGCCAGCAGTTCTCCCAACCAGGATCAGTACTTC. Filled out from reference TRBV2 and TRBJ2-4, the complete variable domain reads EPEVTQTPSHQVTQMGQEVILRCVPISNHLYFYWYRQILGQKVEFLVSFYNNEISEKSEIFDDQFSVERPDGSNFTLKIRSTKLEDSAMYFCASSSPNQDQYFGAGTRLSVL.

This clonotype was counted ten times or more. The chain carries TRBV12-3 or TRBV12-4 and TRBJ1-4, with TRBD1 matching 8 bases. V was pared by 6 bases and J by 9 bases, with 9 bases of the junction left unmatched. The CDR3 runs to 14 residues. The CDR3 DNA reads TGTGCCAGCAGCCGGACAGGGTTTAGTAAAAAACTGTTTTTT. Its translation is CASSRTGFSKKLFF.

This clonotype occurred a few times. The V and J genes are TRBV28 and TRBJ2-7, with unresolved D. The ends were cut back, 5 bases at V and 2 bases at J, with 13 bases in the middle. The CDR3 runs 14 residues. Germline V gives CDR1 MDHEN, CDR2 SYDVKM. The CDR3 DNA is TGTGCCAGCAGTCAGAGCAGTCTTCCCTACGAGCAGTACGTC. Protein product: CASSQSSLPYEQYV.

This clonotype came up a few times. The rearrangement links TRBV5-4 to TRBJ2-7, with D perhaps TRBD1 (6 bases). Trimming removed 1 base from V and 3 bases from J, with 11 bases in between. The germline CDR1 and CDR2 sequences are SGHNT and YYREEE (reference sequence). CDR3 length: 14 residues. CDR3 region: CASSLLGAVYEQYV. In DNA, the CDR3 is TGTGCCAGCAGCTTGTTGGGGGCGGTCTACGAGCAGTACGTC.

This clonotype was detected ten times or more. The chain joins TRBV6-5 to TRBJ1-2; D remains ambiguous. This CDR3 comprises 13 residues. V lost 6 bases and J 5 bases, leaving 13 bases between the germline ends. Germline V lookup: CDR1 MNHEY, CDR2 SVGAGI. This chain's CDR3 is CASSGPAYYGYTF. DNA for the CDR3: TGTGCCAGCAGCGGTCCAGCTTATTATGGCTACACCTTC.

The genes are TRBV29-1 and TRBJ2-3, with a tentative D call TRBD2 (5 bases). Trimming cost V 1 base and J 0 bases, with 8 bases left between them. The V gene's germline CDR1 is SQVTM and CDR2 ANQGSEA. CDR3 length: 14 amino acids. Written as DNA, the CDR3 is TGCAGCGTTGAAGGGCGGGTGAGCACAGATACGCAGTATTTT. Its protein product is CSVEGRVSTDTQYF.

The V and J genes are TRBV20-1 and TRBJ1-5; D is perhaps TRBD1 (5 bases). The germline V and J ends were trimmed by 6 bases and 11 bases, with 20 bases remaining between them. The CDR3 covers 13 residues. The V gene's germline CDR1 is DFQATT and CDR2 SNEGSKA (reference sequence). Written as DNA, the CDR3 is TGCAGTGCCCTCAAACGGGGCCCCTCGTCCCAGCATTTT. Its protein product is CSALKRGPSSQHF.

This clonotype has only a few counts. CDR3 in amino acids: CASRDPNSPLHF. DNA for the CDR3: TGTGCCAGCCGGGACCCAAATTCACCCCTCCACTTT. This chain joins TRBV6-5 and TRBJ1-6; perhaps TRBD1 as D (5 bases). CDR3 length: 12 amino acids. V was pared by 8 bases and J by 7 bases, with 9 bases between. From germline, CDR1 is MNHEY and CDR2 SVGAGI.

J is TRBJ1-2 and V is TRBV25-1; D gene uncertain. Germline V gene lookup returns CDR1 MGHDK and CDR2 SYGVNS. Trimming removed 5 bases at V and 4 bases at J, with 17 bases between. This CDR3 has 15 residues. CDR3 residues: CASSQVGAVTYGYTF. The CDR3 DNA sequence: TGTGCCAGCAGTCAAGTGGGAGCAGTCACCTATGGCTACACCTTC.

This clonotype was counted ten times or more. The gene calls are TRBV5-1 and TRBJ2-3; 11 bases align to TRBD2. Germline V gene lookup returns CDR1 SGHRS and CDR2 YFSETQ. V lost 3 bases, J lost 2 bases, and 8 bases stayed unmatched. This CDR3 comprises 17 residues. CDR3 residues: CASSSHSGGGLTDTQYF. CDR3 in DNA: TGCGCCAGCAGCTCGCATAGCGGGGGGGGACTCACAGATACGCAGTATTTT.

The chain uses TRBV29-1 and TRBJ2-5, with D maybe TRBD1 (5 bases). The V end lost 1 base, the J end lost 2 bases, and 14 bases lay between the germline ends. Germline assignment: CDR1 SQVTM and CDR2 ANQGSEA. The CDR3 is made up of 15 amino acids. CDR3: CSVEAQGWGQETQYF. The CDR3 nucleotides read TGCAGCGTTGAAGCTCAGGGTTGGGGTCAAGAGACCCAGTACTTC.

The gene calls are TRBV3-1 and TRBJ1-3; TRBD1 might be the D (5 bases). Per the germline V gene, CDR1 is LGHDT and CDR2 is YNNKEL (reference sequence). V shed 0 bases and J shed 3 bases, with 12 bases lying between them. The CDR3 contains 16 residues. CDR3 in amino acids: CASSQEAGTGGNTIYF. The DNA of the CDR3 is TGTGCCAGCAGCCAAGAAGCAGGGACGGGTGGAAACACCATATATTTT.

The V and J genes are TRBV27 and TRBJ2-7; 9 bases agree with TRBD1. Germline V gene lookup returns CDR1 MNHEY and CDR2 SMNVEV (reference sequence). V lost 4 bases to trimming and J lost 0 bases; unmatched junction nucleotides: 7. The CDR3 runs to 16 residues. CDR3 sequence: CASSSGQGFSSYEQYF. CDR3 bases: TGTGCCAGCAGTTCAGGACAGGGGTTTAGCTCCTACGAGCAGTACTTC.

The CDR3 loop reads CASSLSVTVNQPQHF. In DNA form, the CDR3 reads TGTGCCAGCAGCTTATCCGTGACAGTCAATCAGCCCCAGCATTTT. This chain connects TRBV7-2 to TRBJ1-5, with D perhaps TRBD1 (5 bases). Trimming removed 2 bases at V and 3 bases at J, with 11 bases between. The CDR3 contains 15 residues. Germline lookup yields CDR1 SGHTA and CDR2 FQGNSA.

The V and J genes are TRBV15 and TRBJ2-7; no clear D. V gave up 1 base and J gave up 0 bases, with 7 bases separating them. CDR1 and CDR2 (germline): LNHNV, YYDKDF (reference sequence). CDR3 length: 14 amino acids. The CDR3 loop is CATSRVYSSYEQYV. DNA of the CDR3: TGTGCCACCAGCAGAGTTTACAGCTCCTACGAGCAGTACGTC.

This clonotype came up a few times. This chain links TRBV19 with TRBJ1-2, with D tentatively TRBD1 (6 bases). The CDR3 runs 12 residues. Between the trimmed V and J ends, which lost 10 bases and 4 bases, there was a span of 13 bases. Germline V gives CDR1 LNHDA, CDR2 SQIVND (reference sequence). The CDR3 region is CATHRALYGYTF. The CDR3 bases are TGTGCCACACACAGGGCACTCTATGGCTACACCTTC.

This chain links TRBV5-1 with TRBJ2-2; weak D call: TRBD1 (6 bases). Germline CDR1 SGHRS, CDR2 YFSETQ. Trimming took off 4 bases at V and 5 bases at J, with 18 bases between the two ends. The CDR3 runs 16 residues. DNA for the CDR3: TGCGCCAGCAGCCCGACGTGGGGGCTCTGGACCGGGGAGCTGTTTTTT. It yields the protein CASSPTWGLWTGELFF.

The V and J genes are TRBV29-1 and TRBJ1-1, with D maybe TRBD1 (5 bases). CDR3 length: 13 amino acids. Germline CDR1 and CDR2: SQVTM and ANQGSEA. V was pared by 8 bases and J by 0 bases, with 13 bases between. CDR3 DNA: TGCAGCTCGGAGGGGCAGTTGAACACTGAAGCTTTCTTT. Its protein is CSSEGQLNTEAFF.

This clonotype was seen only a few times. The V call is TRBV7-2, the J call TRBJ1-2, with D perhaps TRBD1 (5 bases). V shed 5 bases and J shed 0 bases, with 16 bases lying between them. Germline loops: CDR1 SGHTA, CDR2 FQGNSA. This CDR3 region has 16 residues. The CDR3 loop reads CASSQMQGNSNYGYTF. The CDR3 DNA is TGTGCCAGCAGCCAAATGCAGGGAAATTCTAACTATGGCTACACCTTC.

The sample holds many counts of this clonotype. The genes are TRBV28 and TRBJ1-2; D gene ambiguous. This CDR3 contains 13 residues. The germline gives CDR1 MDHEN, CDR2 SYDVKM. The V and J ends lost 3 bases and 8 bases respectively, with 13 bases between them. CDR3 sequence: CASSFVEGSGYTF. CDR3 DNA sequence: TGTGCCAGCAGTTTTGTGGAAGGGAGCGGCTACACCTTC.